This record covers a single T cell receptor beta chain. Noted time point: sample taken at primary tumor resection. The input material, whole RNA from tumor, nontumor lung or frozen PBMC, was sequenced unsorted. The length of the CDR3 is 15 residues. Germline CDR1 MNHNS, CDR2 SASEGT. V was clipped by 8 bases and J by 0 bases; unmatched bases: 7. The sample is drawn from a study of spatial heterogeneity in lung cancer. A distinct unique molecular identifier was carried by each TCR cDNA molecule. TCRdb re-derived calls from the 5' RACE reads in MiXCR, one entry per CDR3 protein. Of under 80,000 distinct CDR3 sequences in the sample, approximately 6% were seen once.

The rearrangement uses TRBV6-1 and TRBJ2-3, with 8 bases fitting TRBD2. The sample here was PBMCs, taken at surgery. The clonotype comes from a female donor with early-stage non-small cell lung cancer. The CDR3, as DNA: TGTGCCAGCCTAACAACTAGCGGAAGCACAGATACGCAGTATTTT. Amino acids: CASLTTSGSTDTQYF.